The 3 T cell receptor beta chains below all came from one sample that was sequenced in a study of T cells in Graves' hyperthyroidism and ophthalmopathy. The investigators amplified TCR beta CDR3 regions from RNA transcripts. The HTBI primer set served for first-round RT-PCR of the TCR CDR3. One entry per CDR3 protein results from TCRdb running MiXCR on the multiplex PCR reads. This table has roughly 720,000 distinct CDR3 sequences, approximately 15% appearing once. Sequencing used blood. All receptors derive from a man between 50 and 59 years old with Graves' hyperthyroidism.

Here the CDR3 DNA reads TGTGCCAGCAGCATATTACAGGGGTTGGGCAATCAGCCCCAGCATTTT. It codes for CASSILQGLGNQPQHF. This sequence joins TRBV7-2 and TRBJ1-5, with 7 bases aligning to TRBD1. Germline CDR1 is SGHTA and CDR2 is FQGNSA. V lost 5 bases, J lost 2 bases, and 9 bases stayed unmatched. The CDR3 spans 16 residues. Drawing the rest from reference TRBV7-2 and TRBJ1-5, the complete variable domain is GAGVSQSPSNKVTEKGKDVELRCDPISGHTALYWYRQSLGQGLEFLIYFQGNSAPDKSGLPSDRFSAERTGGSVSTLTIQRTQQEDSAVYLCASSILQGLGNQPQHFGDGTRLSIL.

This clonotype was counted at least ten times. The chain uses TRBV2 and TRBJ1-2, with no clear D. Germline CDR1 reads SNHLY; CDR2 reads FYNNEI. V lost 7 bases and J lost 2, with 5 bases in between. CDR3 length equals 11 residues. The CDR3 DNA follows: TGTGCCAGCAATACCAACTATGGCTACACCTTC. It is translated as CASNTNYGYTF.

There are a few counts of this clonotype. The genes are TRBV20-1 and TRBJ2-6; D unclear. The length of the CDR3 is 14 residues. Trimming shortened V by 1 base and J by 2 bases, and 6 bases separated the two germline ends. Germline V CDR1 and CDR2: DFQATT, SNEGSKA (reference sequence). The CDR3 loop is CSARAFPGANVLTF. In DNA, the CDR3 is TGCAGTGCTAGAGCGTTTCCTGGGGCCAACGTCCTGACTTTC.